Sequencing of this T cell receptor (beta chain) was carried out in a study of tumor-infiltrating lymphocytes in primary liver carcinoma. Whole-study context: The cohort consisted of patients whose primary liver carcinoma was surgically resected. Samples had roughly 3.5 to 7.5 million productive TCRbeta reads, comparable between tissue types. Study results and caveats: Tumor top-250-clone fraction significantly exceeded that of blood (p = 0.039). Overlap between tumor regions exceeded overlap of tumor with adjacent tissue or blood.

Researchers generated TCR beta cDNA from 500 ng of total RNA, relying on a constant-region primer. ARM-PCR was slightly modified, and three nested multiplex PCR rounds with it gave rise to the TCR beta libraries. Forward primers for TRBV1-TRBV30 and a C-beta reverse primer served the first two PCR rounds, at about 10 cycles each. TCRdb passed the multiplex PCR reads through MiXCR, listing each CDR3 protein once. The sample records fewer than 350,000 distinct CDR3 sequences, about 61% being singletons. The CDR3 has 15 amino acids. CDR1 and CDR2 (germline): SGHAT, FQNNGV. Unsorted whole blood supplied the blood RNA, and germline DNA was isolated too. As regards this clonotype: Its antigen is not identified. At one boundary the junction diverges from the germline segment, which might be a read error.

The genes are TRBV11-2 and TRBJ1-1; TRBD1 agrees at 7 bases. Sequenced: peripheral blood. This TCR derives from a man aged 35 to 55 with primary liver carcinoma and hepatitis B virus infection. Here the CDR3 reads CARSLVGQCIGEAFF. In nucleotides, the CDR3 is TGTGCCAGAAGCTTAGTGGGACAGTGTATTGGTGAAGCTTTCTTT.